Listed here are 8 T cell receptor beta chains from one sample, sequenced in a study of blood T cell repertoires in COVID-19. Method: immunoSEQ multiplex PCR; TCRdb's copy keeps in-frame clones and lacks some. The table records approximately 330,000 clones, 86% of them present only once. Specimen: PBMCs or T cells enriched from blood (not recorded which). The receptors were gathered from a woman aged 40 to 49 with acute COVID-19.

This clone was counted a single time. The chain carries TRBV18 and TRBJ1-3; 10 bases fit TRBD1. Germline assignment: CDR1 KGHSH and CDR2 LQKENI. The V segment lost 1 base and the J segment 0 bases; nucleotides outside the gene matches: 3. The CDR3 is 17 amino acids. The CDR3 is CASSPRGTGDSGNTIYF. The CDR3 DNA sequence: TGTGCCAGCTCACCACGAGGGACAGGGGACTCTGGAAACACCATATATTTT.

V gene TRBV5-4 combines with J gene TRBJ2-7, with TRBD1 matching 7 bases. The length of the CDR3 is 13 residues. V gave up 3 bases and J gave up 7 bases; unmatched junction bases: 7. Germline-derived CDR1 and CDR2 are SGHNT and YYREEE (reference sequence). The CDR3 loop is CASSSLQGWEQYF. In DNA form, the CDR3 reads TGTGCCAGCAGCTCCCTACAGGGGTGGGAGCAGTACTTC.

The chain has TRBV12-3 or TRBV12-4 and TRBJ1-2, with unresolved D. This CDR3 comprises 12 residues. V was clipped by 6 bases and J by 8 bases, with 13 bases between them. The CDR3 sequence: CASSPRSSGYTF. The DNA of the CDR3 is TGTGCCAGCAGCCCCCGTAGTTCCGGCTACACCTTC.

The gene calls are TRBV12-1 and TRBJ1-6. TRBV12-1 is a pseudogene segment. The CDR3 totals 12 residues. The CDR3 sequence: CASSVGDSPLHF. The CDR3 DNA reads TGTGCCAGCAGCGTCGGAGATTCACCCCTCCACTTT.

This clone has a handful of counts. V usage is TRBV3-1 (or the pseudogene TRBV3-2) and J usage is TRBJ2-5, with D unresolved. The CDR3 length is 15 residues. The germline V gene has CDR1 LGHDT and CDR2 YNNKEL (reference sequence). Trimming pared 3 bases from V and 5 bases from J, leaving 16 bases between. The CDR3 region has the DNA TGTGCCAGCAGCCATCAATCTCGGCTAGACGAGACCCAGTACTTC. Translating gives CASSHQSRLDETQYF.

This clone turned up a few times. The rearrangement links TRBV2 to TRBJ2-7; D is possibly TRBD1 (6 bases). This CDR3 comprises 13 residues. V was pared by 5 bases and J by 3 bases, with 11 bases between. The V gene's germline CDR1 is SNHLY and CDR2 FYNNEI. CDR3 DNA sequence: TGTGCCAGCAGTTCAACAGGGTTCTACGAGCAGTACTTC. The encoded protein is CASSSTGFYEQYF.

About this clone itself: One junction end disagrees with the germline gene, perhaps due to a read error. V usage is TRBV19 and J usage is TRBJ1-2; D not resolved. Germline V gene lookup returns CDR1 LNHDA and CDR2 SQIVND (reference sequence). The CDR3 length is 12 residues. This CDR3 is CASSRPDYGYTF. The CDR3 DNA reads as TGTGCCAGTAGTCGTCCTGACTACGGCTACACCTTC.

The genes are TRBV2 and TRBJ1-2; D remains ambiguous. Trimming cost V 2 bases and J 4 bases, with 5 bases left between them. The CDR3 length is 12 residues. Germline lookup yields CDR1 SNHLY and CDR2 FYNNEI. The CDR3 nucleotides are TGTGCCAGCAGTGAATCTTTCTATGGCTACACCTTC. Amino acid sequence: CASSESFYGYTF.